Following are 22 T cell receptor beta chains from one sample sequenced in a study of tumor and adjacent non-tumor tissue in lung cancer. The library came from three nested PCR rounds adapted from ARM-PCR protocols. TCRdb redid the calling of the multiplex PCR reads with MiXCR, one entry per CDR3 protein. In the table there are approximately 47,000 distinct CDR3 sequences, more than 55% of which are singletons. This sample's RNA came from whole unsorted tissue. More than 3 cm separated this lung sample from the edge of the tumor. The sequenced sample consisted of distant non-tumor lung tissue. These receptors came from a woman aged 65 to 85 with non-small cell lung cancer.

Of note for this clonotype: Just one base apart from a much larger clone, this may be a read error. The rearrangement joins TRBV28 to TRBJ2-1; no reliable D call. Germline CDR1 is MDHEN and CDR2 is SYDVKM. There are 14 residues in the CDR3. As DNA, the CDR3 is TGTGCCAACAGTTCTAGGGCGGTGTACAATGAGCAGTTCTTC. It translates to CANSSRAVYNEQFF.

The chain uses TRBV4-1 and TRBJ2-5; TRBD1 might be the D (6 bases). The CDR3 consists of 18 residues. Germline CDR1 is MGHRA and CDR2 is YSYEKL. In DNA form, the CDR3 reads TGCACCTGCAGCCAATCCCCAGCGGTGCTAGGGGGATCGGAGACCCAGTACTTC. Protein: CTCSQSPAVLGGSETQYF.

Comments on this clonotype: Germline and junction disagree at one end, which may indicate a read error. The chain couples TRBV10-3 to TRBJ2-5; 8 nucleotides line up with TRBD2. The CDR3 is 18 amino acids. Germline-derived CDR1 and CDR2 are ENHRY and SYGVKD. The DNA of the CDR3 is TGTGCCATCAGTGAGTCGAGGGCTAGCGGGTCAGGACAAGTGACCCAGTGCTTC. Protein: CAISESRASGSGQVTQCF.

The chain has TRBV29-1 and TRBJ1-5, with D perhaps TRBD1 (5 bases). The CDR3 has 15 amino acids. Between the trimmed V and J ends, which lost 4 bases and 12 bases, there was a span of 25 bases. The germline V gene encodes CDR1 SQVTM and CDR2 ANQGSEA. The CDR3 DNA follows: TGCAGCGTTGTTATTCAGGGCTATAGCAATCGGTTCCAGCATTTT. It encodes CSVVIQGYSNRFQHF.

This clonotype is categorized as medium-sized. This chain uses TRBV11-3 with TRBJ2-2; D is tentatively TRBD1 or TRBD2 (5 bases each). This CDR3 region has 15 residues. Germline CDR1 reads SGHNT; CDR2 reads YENEEA. The V and J ends lost 5 bases and 6 bases respectively, with 16 bases between them. CDR3: CASSPRDRKAGELFF. CDR3 DNA: TGTGCCAGCAGCCCCCGGGACCGCAAGGCCGGGGAGCTGTTTTTT.

The chain recombines TRBV9 with TRBJ2-2, with D possibly matching TRBD2 (6 bases). Trimming removed 4 bases at V and 5 bases at J, with 27 bases between. The germline V gene encodes CDR1 SGDLS and CDR2 YYNGEE. This CDR3 contains 19 residues. The CDR3 coding sequence is TGTGCCAGCAGCCCTCGAACGGGAGAGTCGGTACTAGGGACCGGGGAGCTGTTTTTT. As protein: CASSPRTGESVLGTGELFF.

A word on this clonotype: An end of the junction differs from the germline gene, which may be a read error. The chain couples TRBV7-3 to TRBJ2-2; 11 bases are shared with TRBD2. There are 17 residues in the CDR3. Germline lookup yields CDR1 SGHTA and CDR2 FQGTGA. In nucleotides, the CDR3 is TGTGCCAGCAGTTTAATCCCTAGCGGGAGGAACACCGGAGAGCTGTTTTTT. This gives the protein CASSLIPSGRNTGELFF.

The chain joins TRBV7-9 to TRBJ2-1; D call uncertain. The CDR3 spans 13 residues. Germline CDR1 reads SEHNR; CDR2 reads FQNEAQ (reference sequence). The CDR3 DNA reads as TGTACCGGCAGTCAGTCGGCCTACAATGAGCAGTTCTTC. Its protein is CTGSQSAYNEQFF.

This clonotype was seen a few times. The rearrangement joins TRBV20-1 to TRBJ2-7; D is perhaps TRBD2 (5 bases). CDR3 size: 15 residues. V was trimmed by 2 bases and J by 3 bases, leaving 17 bases between them. Germline V gene sequence: CDR1 DFQATT, CDR2 SNEGSKA (reference sequence). For the CDR3, the DNA is TGCAGTGCTAGACCTGGGCTAGCAGCAATCTACGAGCAGTACTTC. Amino acid sequence: CSARPGLAAIYEQYF.

To note about this clonotype: A read error may explain this, as a much larger clone is one base away. The genes are TRBV20-1 and TRBJ2-6, with 8 bases fitting TRBD1. Germline V gene lookup returns CDR1 DFQATT and CDR2 SNEGSKA (reference sequence). CDR3 length: 14 amino acids. CDR3 protein: CSGRQGTGANVLTF. In DNA form, the CDR3 reads TGCAGTGGTAGACAGGGGACTGGGGCCAACGTCCTGACTTTC.

This chain connects TRBV11-1 to TRBJ2-1, with a tentative D call TRBD2 (5 bases). Germline V gene lookup returns CDR1 SGHAT and CDR2 FQDESV (reference sequence). Trimming took 9 bases from V and 11 from J, leaving 20 bases between them. The CDR3 sequence is 13 residues long. The DNA of the CDR3 is TGTGCCAGTGGTTACCTTTCCCGGGGTAAGCAGTTCTTC. Residues: CASGYLSRGKQFF.

Regarding this clonotype: This may arise from a read error, as a much more abundant clone is one base away. The chain is built from TRBV28 and TRBJ2-1; TRBD2 matches at 11 bases. The CDR3 is 14 amino acids. The ends lost 10 bases at V and 3 bases at J; junction bases unmatched: 5. The V gene's germline CDR1 is MDHEN and CDR2 SYDVKM. The CDR3 is CATLTSGDYNEQFF. The CDR3 coding sequence is TGTGCCACCTTGACTAGCGGGGACTACAATGAGCAGTTCTTC.

The chain recombines TRBV29-1 with TRBJ2-1; D possibly corresponds to TRBD1 (5 bases). V was trimmed by 6 bases and J by 8 bases, leaving 17 bases between them. The germline gives CDR1 SQVTM, CDR2 ANQGSEA. CDR3 length: 13 amino acids. CDR3 DNA: TGCAGCGTAAAAAGGCAGGACATATATGAGCAGTTCTTC. Amino acids: CSVKRQDIYEQFF.

For this clonotype: Sequence at one end of the junction differs from germline and may be a read error. This chain connects TRBV29-1 to TRBJ2-3; perhaps TRBD2 as D (5 bases). The germline V gene has CDR1 SQVTM and CDR2 ANQGSEA. The CDR3 runs 12 residues. The chain's CDR3 is CTVVPLGDRHYF. CDR3 nucleotide sequence: TGCACCGTTGTCCCGCTGGGAGATAGGCATTATTTT.

To note about this clonotype: The CDR3 does not close with the conserved phenylalanine or tryptophan, likely indicating a read error. V usage is TRBV6-5 and J usage is TRBJ2-1; D remains unclear. The CDR3 sequence is 13 residues long. V shed 5 bases and J shed 12 bases, with 17 bases lying between them. Germline CDR1 and CDR2: MNHEY and SVGAGI. The CDR3 protein is CASSHSNTGGQFY. The DNA for the CDR3 is TGTGCCAGCAGTCATTCGAACACCGGCGGGCAGTTCTAC.

This clonotype appeared a single time. Because the CDR3's place on the DNA is in doubt, the DNA is left out and the CDR3 is given as listed by TCRdb. The chain links TRBV28 to TRBJ1-2. The CDR3 is 13 residues long, counting both termini. Looked up from germline, CDR1 is MDHEN and CDR2 is SYDVKM. The CDR3 is CASRKPRNYGCTF.

Remarks on this clonotype: An end of the junction differs from the germline gene, which may be a read error. This chain uses TRBV6-1 with TRBJ1-5; 8 nucleotides line up with TRBD1. In germline, CDR1 is MNHNS, CDR2 SASEGT. The CDR3 spans 15 residues. The CDR3 nucleotides read TGTGCCAGCAGTGAAGCAGACAGGGGCAACCAGCCCCATCATTTT. Encoded protein: CASSEADRGNQPHHF.

Details on this clonotype: Germline and junction disagree at one end, which may indicate a read error. The rearrangement joins TRBV5-5 to TRBJ1-2, with TRBD1 as a possible D gene (5 bases). The CDR3 runs 15 residues. Germline loops: CDR1 SGHKS, CDR2 YYEKEE (reference sequence). CDR3 in DNA: TGTGCCAGCAGCTTTGCCGGGACTAAGCTCTATTGCTACATCTTC. It specifies CASSFAGTKLYCYIF.

Regarding this clonotype: The CDR3 ends on some other residue instead of the conserved phenylalanine or tryptophan, so this is likely a read error. The rearrangement joins TRBV11-2 to TRBJ2-7, with D uncertain. Germline CDR1 is SGHAT and CDR2 is FQNNGV. CDR3 length equals 13 residues. This chain's CDR3 is CVSSSYLVREQYL. CDR3 in DNA: TGTGTCAGCAGCTCCTACTTAGTGCGCGAGCAGTACCTC.

A word on this clonotype: A much larger clone differs by one base, so this may be a read error. J is TRBJ2-6 and V is TRBV11-2; D unresolved. The CDR3 runs to 15 residues. From germline, CDR1 is SGHAT and CDR2 FQNNGV. The CDR3 DNA sequence: TGTGCCAGCGGCTTATCAAGGGCTGGGGCCAACGTCCTGACTTTC. Translating gives CASGLSRAGANVLTF.

The chain joins TRBV6-1 to TRBJ2-3; 7 bases map to TRBD1. Germline CDR1 MNHNS, CDR2 SASEGT. Germline trimming cut 5 bases from V and 6 bases from J; bases unmatched to any gene: 11. The CDR3 runs 15 residues. CDR3 sequence reads: CASSPWTGGPDTQYF. CDR3 sequence (DNA): TGTGCCAGCAGTCCCTGGACAGGTGGTCCGGATACGCAGTATTTT.

The table lists this clonotype with many counts. V gene TRBV20-1 combines with J gene TRBJ1-1; 10 bases agree with TRBD1. Unmatched junction bases numbered 8, after V lost 6 bases and J lost 1 base. There are 15 residues in the CDR3. Germline V lookup: CDR1 DFQATT, CDR2 SNEGSKA (reference sequence). The CDR3 region has the DNA TGCAGTGCCGAACCGGGACAGGGGTGGAACACTGAAGCTTTCTTT. It yields the protein CSAEPGQGWNTEAFF.